One sample yielded the 23 T cell receptor beta chains listed below, sequenced in a study of radiotherapy plus CTLA-4 blockade in lung cancer. TCRdb keeps only in-frame clones here, not all; method: immunoSEQ multiplex PCR. The data show approximately 80,000 clones, roughly 74% seen once. The sequenced sample was peripheral blood, obtained from a patient treated with radiotherapy plus ipilimumab. The receptors were gathered from a human donor with non-small cell lung cancer whose response to radiotherapy plus ipilimumab could not be evaluated.

This clone came up once. This chain uses TRBV20-1 with TRBJ2-1, with D hard to call. The CDR3 has 9 amino acids. V was trimmed by 8 bases and J by 15 bases, leaving 14 bases between them. Germline CDR1 and CDR2: DFQATT and SNEGSKA (reference sequence). This CDR3 reads CSPLGVRFF. CDR3 coding DNA: TGCAGTCCCCTTGGAGTACGGTTCTTC.

V usage is TRBV4-1 and J usage is TRBJ2-5; the D gene is possibly TRBD1 (6 bases). Germline lookup yields CDR1 MGHRA and CDR2 YSYEKL. This CDR3 spans 14 amino acids. Trimming cost V 0 bases and J 2 bases, with 7 bases left between them. The CDR3 bases are TGCGCCAGCAGCCAAGAAACAGGGCAAGAGACCCAGTACTTC. Protein product: CASSQETGQETQYF.

The chain has TRBV7-9 and TRBJ1-1, with TRBD1 as a possible D gene (6 bases). With 3 bases removed from V and 3 bases from J, the gap between germline ends came to 17 bases. The CDR3 is made up of 16 amino acids. Germline V lookup: CDR1 SEHNR, CDR2 FQNEAQ (reference sequence). The CDR3 spells CASSLFSWGPDTEAFF. For the CDR3, the DNA is TGTGCCAGCAGCTTGTTCTCTTGGGGGCCGGACACTGAAGCTTTCTTT.

A note on this clone: The junction departs from the called germline gene at one end, perhaps through a read error. The chain carries TRBV5-1 and TRBJ1-4; TRBD1 is a possible D gene (6 bases). Germline CDR1 SGHRS, CDR2 YFSETQ. This CDR3 is built from 13 residues. CDR3 loop: CASQQGTKEKLFF. The CDR3 DNA follows: TGCGCCAGCCAACAGGGTACTAAGGAAAAACTGTTTTTT.

This clone has only one observation. The rearrangement joins TRBV5-8 to TRBJ2-7, with TRBD2 as a possible D gene (5 bases). This CDR3 is built from 16 residues. Germline assignment: CDR1 SGHTS and CDR2 YDEGEE. Trimming shortened V by 1 base and J by 0 bases, and 14 bases separated the two germline ends. CDR3 region: CASSLSGWRSSYEQYF. CDR3 DNA: TGTGCCAGCAGCTTGTCGGGGTGGAGGAGCTCCTACGAGCAGTACTTC.

CDR3 residues: CSVQLPGTAYEQYF. Written as DNA, the CDR3 is TGCAGCGTCCAACTCCCTGGGACAGCCTACGAGCAGTACTTC. The chain carries TRBV29-1 and TRBJ2-7; TRBD1 aligns across 7 bases. Germline V lookup: CDR1 SQVTM, CDR2 ANQGSEA. J lost 2 bases, V lost 6 bases, and 10 bases had no gene match. The CDR3 spans 14 residues.

This rearrangement joins TRBV5-5 to TRBJ1-3; D uncertain. Germline lookup yields CDR1 SGHKS and CDR2 YYEKEE (reference sequence). V was pared by 3 bases and J by 0 bases, with 7 bases between. The CDR3 extends over 14 amino acids. As DNA, the CDR3 is TGTGCCAGCAGCTCCACTGTCTCTGGAAACACCATATATTTT. Translation gives CASSSTVSGNTIYF.

There are a few counts of this clone. This chain joins TRBV11-3 and TRBJ2-7; 7 bases fit TRBD1. Trimming removed 7 bases from V and 3 bases from J; junction bases left unmatched: 12. From germline, CDR1 is SGHNT and CDR2 YENEEA. The CDR3 contains 15 residues. The DNA for the CDR3 is TGTGCCAGCACGCCTGGCCCGGGACAGAGCTACGAGCAGTACTTC. Protein: CASTPGPGQSYEQYF.

This clone came up a few times. The J gene is TRBJ1-1, the V gene TRBV29-1; no firm D call. This CDR3 is built from 13 residues. Trimming took off 7 bases at V and 4 bases at J, with 16 bases between the two ends. Germline CDR1 SQVTM, CDR2 ANQGSEA. The CDR3 here is CSAHREGSTEAFF. The CDR3 DNA reads TGCAGCGCTCATCGGGAGGGATCCACTGAAGCTTTCTTT.

The rearrangement joins TRBV5-1 to TRBJ2-7; D remains unclear. The CDR3 contains 15 residues. Germline assignment: CDR1 SGHRS and CDR2 YFSETQ. Trimming shortened V by 0 bases and J by 0 bases, and 10 bases separated the two germline ends. The CDR3 reads CASSLEPTGSYEQYF. The CDR3 DNA follows: TGCGCCAGCAGCTTGGAACCGACTGGCTCCTACGAGCAGTACTTC.

The chain has TRBV30 and TRBJ1-6; a possible D gene is TRBD1 (5 bases). V was clipped by 3 bases and J by 8 bases, with 17 bases between them. CDR3 length equals 15 residues. Germline V gene lookup returns CDR1 GTSNPN and CDR2 SVGIG (reference sequence). In nucleotides, the CDR3 is TGTGCCTGGAGCCTATGGGGCTATCCGGATTCACCCCTCCACTTT. Translated, it gives CAWSLWGYPDSPLHF.

V gene TRBV27 combines with J gene TRBJ2-1; TRBD2 aligns across 7 bases. Trimming removed 5 bases from V and 1 base from J; junction bases left unmatched: 8. Looked up from germline, CDR1 is MNHEY and CDR2 is SMNVEV (reference sequence). The CDR3 has 16 residues. DNA of the CDR3: TGTGCCAGCAGTCCCTGGGGAGGGCGTTCCTACAATGAGCAGTTCTTC. Translated: CASSPWGGRSYNEQFF.

The chain couples TRBV29-1 to TRBJ2-5; D is perhaps TRBD1 (7 bases). Germline V gene sequence: CDR1 SQVTM, CDR2 ANQGSEA. V dropped 4 bases and J dropped 9 bases, with 15 bases sitting between them. The CDR3 is 12 amino acids. In nucleotides, the CDR3 is TGCAGCGTTGGGGGGGACAGAAGGGCCCAGTACTTC. Its translation is CSVGGDRRAQYF. The entire variable domain, with the rest obtained from reference TRBV29-1 and TRBJ2-5, is as follows: SAVISQKPSRDICQRGTSLTIQCQVDSQVTMMFWYRQQPGQSLTLIATANQGSEATYESGFVIDKFPISRPNLTFSTLTVSNMSPEDSSIYLCSVGGDRRAQYFGPGTRLLVL.

This chain links TRBV7-6 with TRBJ2-1; the match to TRBD2 covers 12 bases. The CDR3 runs to 13 residues. CDR1 is SGHVS and CDR2 is FNYEAQ in the germline V gene. The J segment lost 10 bases and the V segment lost 6 bases, leaving 4 bases of the junction unmatched. CDR3: CASRRGTSGEQFF. CDR3 nucleotide sequence: TGTGCCAGCAGGCGCGGGACTAGCGGGGAGCAGTTCTTC.

This chain uses TRBV13 with TRBJ1-6; 7 nucleotides match TRBD1. Germline-derived CDR1 and CDR2 are PRHDT and FYEKMQ (reference sequence). The CDR3 is 17 amino acids. Trimming at V came to 3 bases and at J to 3 bases, leaving 8 bases not matched to a gene. CDR3 coding DNA: TGTGCCAGCAGCTTCCGGCGACAGGGAAGCTATAATTCACCCCTCCACTTT. This gives the protein CASSFRRQGSYNSPLHF.

This clone was seen a few times. The chain employs TRBV6-5 and TRBJ1-3; maybe TRBD1 (6 bases). Trimming removed 5 bases from V and 4 bases from J, with 15 bases in between. Germline lookup yields CDR1 MNHEY and CDR2 SVGAGI. The CDR3 has 15 amino acids. The CDR3 DNA reads as TGTGCCAGCAGTCCTCAGGGGTTGTGGGGAAACACCATATATTTT. This encodes CASSPQGLWGNTIYF.

The chain carries TRBV4-3 and TRBJ1-1, with a possible D match to TRBD1 (5 bases). This CDR3 comprises 14 residues. Germline V gene lookup returns CDR1 LGHNA and CDR2 YSLEER. V lost 3 bases to trimming and J lost 8 bases, with 16 bases between them. The CDR3 DNA reads as TGCGCCAGCAGCCACGACACGGGGGGGGAGGAAGCTTTCTTT. Translation: CASSHDTGGEEAFF.

The V gene is TRBV27, the J gene TRBJ2-5; TRBD2 matches at 15 bases. This CDR3 region has 18 residues. With 5 bases clipped from V and 7 bases from J, the junction kept 14 bases outside the gene matches. Germline CDR1 MNHEY, CDR2 SMNVEV (reference sequence). CDR3 coding DNA: TGTGCCAGCAGTCCCCAGGGACTAGCGGGAGGCCCGGGGGGGACCCAGTACTTC. Translation gives CASSPQGLAGGPGGTQYF.

The chain couples TRBV7-9 to TRBJ1-2; TRBD1 agrees at 8 bases. Germline loops: CDR1 SEHNR, CDR2 FQNEAQ (reference sequence). The ends lost 4 bases at V and 3 bases at J; junction bases unmatched: 1. The CDR3 has 13 residues. Here the CDR3 DNA reads TGTGCCAGCAGCTCGACAGGGGACTATGGCTACACCTTC. Its translation is CASSSTGDYGYTF.

This clone was seen once. This chain uses TRBV29-1 with TRBJ1-1; perhaps TRBD1 as D (6 bases). The CDR3 spans 14 residues. Germline CDR1 reads SQVTM; CDR2 reads ANQGSEA. V lost 7 bases and J 1 base, leaving 16 bases between the germline ends. CDR3 protein: CSGTRGGPNTEAFF. CDR3 bases: TGCAGCGGAACACGCGGGGGCCCGAACACTGAAGCTTTCTTT.

In regard to this clone: At one of its ends the junction is not consistent with the germline gene, which may arise from a read error. V usage is TRBV13 and J usage is TRBJ1-3; D is ambiguous. Germline values: CDR1 PRHDT, CDR2 FYEKMQ (reference sequence). The CDR3 is 16 residues long. The CDR3 here is CASSYVLAPGGNAIYF. Here the CDR3 DNA reads TGTGCCAGCAGCTACGTCCTTGCACCGGGAGGAAACGCCATATATTTT. The full variable domain, completed using reference TRBV13 and TRBJ1-3, is AAGVIQSPRHLIKEKRETATLKCYPIPRHDTVYWYQQGPGQDPQFLISFYEKMQSDKGSIPDRFSAQQFSDYHSELNMSSLELGDSALYFCASSYVLAPGGNAIYFGEGSWLTVV.

The CDR3 loop is CASSGGDGLRAQYF. Here the CDR3 DNA reads TGTGCCAGCAGCGGGGGGGACGGTCTAAGAGCGCAGTATTTT. The rearrangement joins TRBV5-5 to TRBJ2-3; TRBD2 agrees at 7 bases. The CDR3 consists of 14 residues. V dropped 4 bases and J dropped 10; count of bases not matched to a gene: 12. Germline assignment: CDR1 SGHKS and CDR2 YYEKEE (reference sequence).

The chain has TRBV11-3 and TRBJ2-1, with TRBD2 matching 7 bases. The CDR3 extends over 13 amino acids. Germline V lookup: CDR1 SGHNT, CDR2 YENEEA. With V trimmed by 7 bases and J by 4 bases, 4 bases remained unmatched. The CDR3: CASTLAEYNEQFF. The CDR3 nucleotides are TGTGCCAGCACCCTAGCGGAATACAATGAGCAGTTCTTC.